This T cell receptor beta chain was recorded in a study of shared clonotypes between healthy human individuals. Splitting of CD4+ cells produced CD45RA+ naive and CD45RA-negative memory subsets. CDR1 SGHAT and CDR2 FQNNGV come from the germline V gene. This CDR3 has 11 residues. V lost 2 bases to trimming and J lost 8 bases, with 6 bases between them. Clones were read by immunoSEQ multiplex PCR, and TCRdb kept only the in-frame ones, dropping some. This sample has 730,000 or so clones, with about three quarters found just once. The receptor comes from a woman in her thirties in good health. The sample consisted of memory CD4+ T cells sorted from blood. Described subset: CD45RA-negative fraction. V and J are TRBV11-2 and TRBJ1-1; D may be TRBD1 (5 bases). CDR3 loop: CASSLRTEAFF. For the CDR3, the DNA is TGTGCCAGCAGCTTAAGGACAGAAGCTTTCTTT.